The 3 T cell receptor beta chains listed next were all sequenced from one sample in a study of graft-versus-host responses after intestinal transplantation listed by TCRdb under 2021. The library was prepared using the immunoSEQ multiplex PCR assay. The table comes from immuneACCESS by way of TCRdb, which keeps in-frame sequences with V and J called. Part of the clones is missing from these tables; in studies checked, under half for an unresolved V gene and the rest for unknown reasons. This sample has about 96,000 clones in its table, and around nine tenths of those were observed once. About 0.3% of the sample comes from the top ten. What the time point label conveys for this sample: cells obtained before transplantation from donor or recipient. These TCRs' antigens remain unknown. The input for sequencing was unstimulated CD4+ T cells sorted from spleen or lymph node cells, taken before intestinal transplant. Receptors were obtained from a human donor who received an intestinal transplant.

The chain links TRBV7-6 to TRBJ2-1, with 9 bases identical to TRBD2. Germline lookup yields CDR1 SGHVS and CDR2 FNYEAQ. The CDR3 extends over 16 amino acids. V was pared by 1 base and J by 3 bases, with 4 bases of the junction left unmatched. CDR3 loop: CASSLVASGIYNEQFF. CDR3 nucleotides: TGTGCCAGCAGCTTAGTGGCTAGCGGGATCTACAATGAGCAGTTCTTC. The full variable domain, in which reference TRBV7-6 and TRBJ2-1 provide the parts outside the CDR3, is GAGVSQSPRYKVTKRGQDVALRCDPISGHVSLYWYRQALGQGPEFLTYFNYEAQQDKSGLPNDRFSAERPEGSISTLTIQRTEQRDSAMYRCASSLVASGIYNEQFFGPGTRLTVL.

The chain has TRBV15 and TRBJ2-7, with 10 nucleotides matching TRBD1. J lost 3 bases, V lost 0 bases, and 5 bases had no gene match. The CDR3 is 16 residues long. The germline CDR1 and CDR2 sequences are LNHNV and YYDKDF (reference sequence). The CDR3 loop is CATSRESGTGDYEQYF. CDR3 bases: TGTGCCACCAGCAGAGAGTCAGGGACAGGGGACTACGAGCAGTACTTC. Using reference TRBV15 and TRBJ2-7 for the parts outside the CDR3, the full variable domain is DAMVIQNPRYQVTQFGKPVTLSCSQTLNHNVMYWYQQKSSQAPKLLFHYYDKDFNNEADTPDNFQSRRPNTSFCFLDIRSPGLGDTAMYLCATSRESGTGDYEQYFGPGTRLTVT.

The gene calls are TRBV6-1 and TRBJ1-5, with a possible D match to TRBD1 (5 bases). V lost 6 bases, J lost 4 bases, and 22 bases lay in between. The CDR3 runs to 17 residues. Per the germline V gene, CDR1 is MNHNS and CDR2 is SASEGT. CDR3 in amino acids: CASREWGTGTGNQPQHF. Written as DNA, the CDR3 is TGTGCCAGCAGGGAATGGGGAACCGGGACGGGAAATCAGCCCCAGCATTTT.